The TCR beta chain described here comes from a study of cytomegalovirus exposure and HLA in healthy donors. V was trimmed by 6 bases and J by 0 bases, leaving 15 bases between them. CDR3 length: 16 residues. Germline CDR1 is LNHNV and CDR2 is YYDKDF (reference sequence). Researchers ran the PCR with 60 Vbeta and 13 Jbeta primers. Profiled with immunoSEQ multiplex PCR; TCRdb holds only in-frame clones, not every one. The data show 120,000 to 150,000 clones, with approximately 71% seen just once and 4.9% held by the top ten. The sample was PBMCs. The sequence derives from a woman aged 45-60 years in good health and CMV-seronegative. The rearrangement uses TRBV15 and TRBJ2-1; D may be TRBD1 (6 bases). CDR3 residues: CATSPRGYSSYNEQFF. CDR3 bases: TGTGCCACCAGTCCCAGGGGTTATAGCTCCTACAATGAGCAGTTCTTC.